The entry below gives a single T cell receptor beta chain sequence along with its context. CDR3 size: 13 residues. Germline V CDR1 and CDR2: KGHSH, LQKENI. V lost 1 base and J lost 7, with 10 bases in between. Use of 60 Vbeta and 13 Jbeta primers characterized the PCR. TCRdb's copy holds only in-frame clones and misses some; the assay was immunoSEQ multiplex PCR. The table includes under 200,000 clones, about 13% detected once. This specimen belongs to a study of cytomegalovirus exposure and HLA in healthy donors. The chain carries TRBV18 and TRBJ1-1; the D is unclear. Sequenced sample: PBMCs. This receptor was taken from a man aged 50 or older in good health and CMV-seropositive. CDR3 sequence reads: CASSPQRAYEAFF. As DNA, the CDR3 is TGTGCCAGCTCACCACAGAGAGCCTATGAAGCTTTCTTT.